Following are 8 T cell receptor beta chains from one sample sequenced in a study of control samples from healthy donors and cancer patients (TCRdb year 2020). The library was generated by the immunoSEQ multiplex PCR assay. TCRdb holds this immuneACCESS table with in-frame rearrangements only. Some clones are missing; in checked studies, unresolved V genes explain under half, and the rest has no known cause. For this sample there are 95,000 to 130,000 clones; 85% to 90% appear just once. The ten largest clones capture approximately 1.1% of the sample. The sequencing input was PBMCs. The receptors here all came from a woman in her forties or fifties with colorectal cancer.

The chain joins TRBV19 to TRBJ1-2; D is possibly TRBD1 (6 bases). V gave up 7 bases and J gave up 8 bases, with 17 bases separating them. CDR3 size: 13 residues. CDR1 LNHDA and CDR2 SQIVND come from the germline V gene (reference sequence). The CDR3 DNA reads TGTGCCAGTACCTCGACAGGATTAGGCGGCTACACCTTC. Its protein is CASTSTGLGGYTF.

V usage is TRBV5-1 and J usage is TRBJ2-1; perhaps TRBD2 as D (6 bases). This CDR3 contains 17 residues. Per the germline V gene, CDR1 is SGHRS and CDR2 is YFSETQ. Trimming pared 0 bases from V and 8 bases from J, leaving 21 bases between. CDR3 coding DNA: TGCGCCAGCAGCTTGGCCCGGGGGACCACGATGGTCGATGAGCAGTTCTTC. Translating gives CASSLARGTTMVDEQFF.

The chain has TRBV3-1 (or the pseudogene TRBV3-2) and TRBJ2-1; D is undetermined. The CDR3 extends over 14 amino acids. Germline CDR1 and CDR2: LGHDT and YNNKEL (reference sequence). Trimming removed 1 base from V and 6 bases from J, with 10 bases in between. CDR3 residues: CASSQAFASNEQFF. CDR3 bases: TGTGCCAGCAGCCAAGCGTTCGCTTCCAATGAGCAGTTCTTC.

This clone was picked up one time. The chain has TRBV29-1 and TRBJ2-5, with 10 nucleotides matching TRBD1. The junction had 11 bases not matched to a gene; V was cut back by 7 bases and J by 9 bases. Germline lookup yields CDR1 SQVTM and CDR2 ANQGSEA. This CDR3 has 13 residues. The CDR3 sequence is CSGKGTGVMSQYF. The DNA for the CDR3 is TGCAGCGGGAAAGGGACAGGGGTGATGTCCCAGTACTTC.

The genes are TRBV19 and TRBJ2-7; TRBD1 or TRBD2 may be the D gene (5 bases each). The CDR3 is 15 residues long. Looked up from germline, CDR1 is LNHDA and CDR2 is SQIVND (reference sequence). The ends were cut back, 4 bases at V and 2 bases at J, with 15 bases in the middle. The CDR3 is CASSRVEGLAYEQYF. CDR3 in DNA: TGTGCCAGTAGTAGGGTTGAGGGGTTGGCCTACGAGCAGTACTTC.

V and J are TRBV5-1 and TRBJ1-1; D is unresolved. The CDR3 covers 16 residues. Germline assignment: CDR1 SGHRS and CDR2 YFSETQ. V lost 4 bases and J lost 1, with 17 bases in between. The CDR3: CASSGFEGGWNTEAFF. DNA of the CDR3: TGCGCCAGCAGCGGGTTCGAGGGTGGATGGAACACTGAAGCTTTCTTT.

The V call is TRBV10-3, the J call TRBJ1-1; no clear D gene. Germline V gene data show CDR1 as ENHRY and CDR2 as SYGVKD. CDR3 length: 15 amino acids. Deletions cut 4 bases from V and 2 bases from J, with 14 bases between. In DNA form, the CDR3 reads TGTGCCATCAGTGGGGCGGTATTGTCAAACACTGAAGCTTTCTTT. It specifies CAISGAVLSNTEAFF.

V is TRBV6-1 and J is TRBJ1-2, with unresolved D. V lost 2 bases, J lost 8 bases, and 9 bases lay in between. CDR3 size: 12 residues. Germline assignment: CDR1 MNHNS and CDR2 SASEGT. The CDR3 coding sequence is TGTGCCAGCAGTGAACGGGGTGGGGGCTACACCTTC. This gives the protein CASSERGGGYTF.